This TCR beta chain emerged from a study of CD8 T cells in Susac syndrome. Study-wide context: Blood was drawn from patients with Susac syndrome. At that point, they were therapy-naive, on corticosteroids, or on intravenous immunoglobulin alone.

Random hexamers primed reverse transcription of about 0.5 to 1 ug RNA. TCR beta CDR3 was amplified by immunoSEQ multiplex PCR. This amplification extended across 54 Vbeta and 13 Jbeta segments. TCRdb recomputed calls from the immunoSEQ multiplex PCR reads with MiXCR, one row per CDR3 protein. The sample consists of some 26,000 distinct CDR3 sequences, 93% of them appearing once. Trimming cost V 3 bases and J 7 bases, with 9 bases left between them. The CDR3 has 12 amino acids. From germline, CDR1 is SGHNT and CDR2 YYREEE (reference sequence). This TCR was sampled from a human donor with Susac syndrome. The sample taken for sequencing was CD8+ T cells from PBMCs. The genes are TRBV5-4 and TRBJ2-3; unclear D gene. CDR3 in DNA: TGTGCCAGCAGCTCGACACCCTATACGCAGTATTTT. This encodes CASSSTPYTQYF.